This is a list of T cell receptor beta chains from one sample in a study of regulatory T cells in long-lasting Graves disease. TCRdb called the multiplex PCR reads again in MiXCR, with one record for every CDR3 protein. The data contain about 560,000 distinct CDR3 sequences, about 16% of them singletons. These same records also appear under a second study, on T cells in Graves' hyperthyroidism and ophthalmopathy.

The sequenced sample was peripheral blood mononuclear cells (PBMCs), obtained at new diagnosis, from a patient treated with antithyroid drugs. These receptor sequences come from a man aged 18 to 35 with Graves disease. CDR3s include the opening cysteine and the closing phenylalanine or tryptophan. A D gene is named only where the DNA matches it firmly. Size tells how often a clone was seen (once, few, many) or the class of an expanded clone, and some rows leave it out.

clone_size,d_call,j_call,v_call,cdr3_nt,cdr3_aa
many,-,TRBJ1-5,TRBV3-1,TGTGCCAGCAGCCAGGGGCGAAGGGATCAGCCCCAGCATTTT,CASSQGRRDQPQHF
few,-,TRBJ2-2,TRBV5-1,TGCGCCAGCAGCTTCGCCGGAGTGGGAGGCCCCGGGGAGCTGTTTTTT,CASSFAGVGGPGELFF
-,-,TRBJ1-5,TRBV7-8,TGTGCCAGCAGCTTACCAGTCGAGGATAGCAATCAGCCCCAGCATTTT,CASSLPVEDSNQPQHF
many,TRBD1,TRBJ1-2,TRBV7-9,TGTGCCAGCAGCACTGTAGACAGGGGGGCTAACTATGGCTACACCTTC,CASSTVDRGANYGYTF
few,TRBD2,TRBJ2-3,TRBV19,TGTGCCAGTAGTATAGGATTTGGAGCGGGAGCGGCAGATACGCAGTATTTT,CASSIGFGAGAADTQYF
-,-,TRBJ1-6,TRBV12-3/TRBV12-4,TGTGCCAGCAGTTTTCGGGGGGATACCTCACCCCTCCACTTT,CASSFRGDTSPLHF
many,TRBD2,TRBJ2-3,TRBV5-1,TGCGCCAGCAGCTTGGTCTCAGCGGGGCTCACAGATACGCAGTATTTT,CASSLVSAGLTDTQYF
few,-,TRBJ1-3,TRBV12-3/TRBV12-4,TGTGCCACAGGGGCAGCAGGAAACACCATATATTTT,CATGAAGNTIYF
-,-,TRBJ2-5,TRBV18,TGTGCCAGCTCACCACCGATCGGGGTTTGGCAAGAGACCCAGTACTTC,CASSPPIGVWQETQYF
few,-,TRBJ1-1,TRBV7-3,TGTGCCAGCAGCTCCGAGGCGAACACTGAAGCTTTCTTT,CASSSEANTEAFF
few,-,TRBJ2-5,TRBV4-1,TGCGCCAGCAGCTGGGCCTTCCAAGAGACCCAGTACTTC,CASSWAFQETQYF
many,-,TRBJ2-1,TRBV3-1,TGTGCCAGCAGCCAAGATGAACGGGCAGCACAATTC,CASSQDERAAQF
-,TRBD2,TRBJ2-3,TRBV20-1,TGCAGTGCTACACCGGACCTAGCGGGACTAGATACGCAGTATTTT,CSATPDLAGLDTQYF
few,-,TRBJ2-5,TRBV12-3/TRBV12-4,TGTGCCAGCAGTCCAAGGGACAATACTCAAGAGACCCAGTACTTC,CASSPRDNTQETQYF
few,-,TRBJ2-7,TRBV13,TGTGCCAGCAGCTTAATCGGTAGCGTAACCTACGAGCAGTACTTC,CASSLIGSVTYEQYF
-,TRBD2,TRBJ2-3,TRBV4-2,TGTGCCAGCAGCCGGAGCGGGGCGAGGACAGATACGCAGTATTTT,CASSRSGARTDTQYF
-,TRBD2,TRBJ2-1,TRBV11-3,TGTGCCAGCAGCTTAGGATTGGGACTAGCGGGAATCATGGCGAATGAGCAGTTCTTC,CASSLGLGLAGIMANEQFF
-,-,TRBJ1-2,TRBV3-1,TGTGCCAGCAGCCAAGATCAAGGTGGCTACACCTTC,CASSQDQGGYTF
-,-,TRBJ2-7,TRBV6-1,TGTGCCAGCAGTGAAATGATTACCTACGAGCAGTACTTC,CASSEMITYEQYF
few,TRBD2,TRBJ2-1,TRBV20-1,TGCAGTGCTAGAGGCGGGACTAGCGGAAACAATGAGCAGTTCTTC,CSARGGTSGNNEQFF
few,TRBD1,TRBJ2-2,TRBV27,TGTGCCAGCATCTCCTACAGGGGCACCGGGGAGCTGTTTTTT,CASISYRGTGELFF
many,-,TRBJ2-7,TRBV7-3,TGTGCCAGCAGCTTATTTGGCCAGGGCAACTACGAGCAGTACTTC,CASSLFGQGNYEQYF
few,TRBD1,TRBJ2-5,TRBV4-1,TGCGCCAGCCGTAAGACGGACAGGGGTTCCCTTCGAGAGACCCAGTACTTC,CASRKTDRGSLRETQYF
-,-,TRBJ1-5,TRBV5-1,TGCGCCAGCAGCTCGGGGACAACCTCAGGCAATCAGCCCCAGCATTTT,CASSSGTTSGNQPQHF
-,-,TRBJ2-3,TRBV3-1,TGTGCCAGCAGAGCGGGTTCCGCTGGAGATACGCAGTATTTT,CASRAGSAGDTQYF
many,TRBD2,TRBJ2-1,TRBV7-9,TGTGCCAGCAGCCCTCCGGGACTAGTCCATGAGCAGTTCTTC,CASSPPGLVHEQFF
many,-,TRBJ2-1,TRBV20-1,TGCAGTGCAGTGGGGGGAGTCTCCTACAATGAGCAGTTCTTC,CSAVGGVSYNEQFF
few,-,TRBJ1-2,TRBV27,TGTGCCAGCAAGAACCCACGGGGTTTAACTGGCTACACCTTC,CASKNPRGLTGYTF
many,-,TRBJ2-5,TRBV7-9,TGTGCCAGCAGCTCTAGACTCGGGGCTGAGACCCAGTACTTC,CASSSRLGAETQYF
-,-,TRBJ2-1,TRBV11-1,TGTGCCAGCAGCTTAGAAACAGGGGAGGTCTATGAGCAGTTCTTC,CASSLETGEVYEQFF
many,-,TRBJ1-2,TRBV3-1,TGTGCCAGCAGCTTGCGGTCCGGGACGGACTATGGCTACACCTTC,CASSLRSGTDYGYTF
few,-,TRBJ1-2,TRBV20-1,TGCAGTGCGAGGCGGGGGCCTAACTATGGCTACACCTTC,CSARRGPNYGYTF
-,-,TRBJ1-6,TRBV6-2/TRBV6-3,TGTGCCAGCAGTTACCGGACAGCAGATAATTCACCCCTCCACTTT,CASSYRTADNSPLHF
many,TRBD1,TRBJ2-1,TRBV27,TGTGCCAGCAGTTTACAGGGGGCGAAACTCTACAATGAGCAGTTCTTC,CASSLQGAKLYNEQFF
many,-,TRBJ1-5,TRBV2,TGTGCCACAAGTGGGACACTCAATCAGCCCCAGCATTTT,CATSGTLNQPQHF
-,-,TRBJ2-1,TRBV14,TGTGCCAGCAGCCATAGAGGAAATGAGCAGTTCTTC,CASSHRGNEQFF
once,TRBD1,TRBJ1-4,TRBV27,TGTGCCAGCAGGAGGACAGGGGTGGAAAAACTGTTTTTT,CASRRTGVEKLFF